These T cell receptor beta chains were read from a single sample in a study of glioma-infiltrating T cells after dendritic cell vaccination. Repertoires were generated with immunoSEQ multiplex PCR, while TCRdb's copy carries only in-frame clones and drops some. The sample lists approximately 64,000 clones; roughly four fifths were seen once. The material was blood, obtained before dendritic cell vaccination. Source of these receptors: a human donor with glioblastoma. Each CDR3 is given with its conserved first and last residue. For some rows the clone size is stated as once, few or many, or as a class when expanded; others skip it.

clone size: .; V gene: TRBV18; J gene: TRBJ2-3; CDR3 protein: CASSPEAGVSTDTQYF
clone size: .; V gene: TRBV7-2; J gene: TRBJ2-7; CDR3 protein: CASSPSAGTYEQYF
clone size: once; V gene: TRBV13; J gene: TRBJ2-2; CDR3 protein: CASSLNSGGANTGELFF
clone size: .; V gene: TRBV28; J gene: TRBJ1-4; CDR3 protein: CAIQGDSNEKLFF
clone size: .; V gene: TRBV11-2; J gene: TRBJ2-3; CDR3 protein: CASSFPGGGTDTQYF
clone size: .; V gene: TRBV7-9; J gene: TRBJ2-2; CDR3 protein: CASHRETNTGELFF
clone size: once; V gene: TRBV27; J gene: TRBJ2-7; CDR3 protein: CASRDGTSGGLLYEQYF
clone size: .; V gene: TRBV5-1; J gene: TRBJ2-7; CDR3 protein: CASSLSRDRGLGGYEQYF
clone size: once; V gene: TRBV2; J gene: TRBJ2-7; CDR3 protein: CASTLRSGFGEQYF
clone size: .; V gene: TRBV6-1; J gene: TRBJ2-5; CDR3 protein: CASTSRETQYF
clone size: .; V gene: TRBV18; J gene: TRBJ2-1; CDR3 protein: CASSPPGLGTDEQFF
clone size: .; V gene: TRBV7-2; J gene: TRBJ1-4; CDR3 protein: CASSSDRGNEKLFF
clone size: .; V gene: TRBV28; J gene: TRBJ2-7; CDR3 protein: CASSRGGVSYEQYF
clone size: few; V gene: TRBV6-4; J gene: TRBJ2-3; CDR3 protein: CASSEDRGDTQYF